This TCR beta chain was sequenced in a study of neurological immune-mediated disorders (dated by TCRdb to between 2017 and 2020). About the full investigation: Using UMI-based sequencing, the study compared peripheral blood TCR-beta repertoires from patients with HTLV-I-associated myelopathy (HAM/TSP), patients with multiple sclerosis, and healthy controls. Alongside PBMC samples, the set of more than 85 TCR-beta libraries contained longitudinal samples, technical triplicates, and paired CD4+ and CD8+ T-cell subsets that had been sorted. Of the 70 or so subjects in the cohort, around 14 were HAM/TSP patients, some 34 were multiple sclerosis patients, and about 20 were healthy controls.

Blood bank volunteers in Maryland, USA served as the healthy controls. Unsorted PBMC libraries were generated from 2 million PBMCs stored in RNAlater at -80 °C until RNA extraction. Peripheral blood was subjected to Ficoll-Hypaque density gradient centrifugation to isolate PBMCs, which were then cryopreserved in liquid nitrogen. Sequences SGHKS (CDR1) and YYEKEE (CDR2) are obtained from the germline V gene (reference sequence). Trimming costs V 4 bases and J 6 bases, and their ends lie 8 bases apart. The CDR3 contains 12 residues, cysteine and phenylalanine counted. Kept here is only the CDR3 DNA, which spans 36 bases and is read in frame from base 1. cDNA was synthesized by template-switch 5'RACE using a primer with a 10-nucleotide random unique molecular identifier that tagged each TCR transcript. Every sequencing run covered 15-18 subjects and yielded more than 180 million TCR-beta sequences. The RNeasy kit was used to extract total RNA. TCR-beta VDJ regions were amplified with primers for the TCR constant region and the 5'RACE anchor, using the KAPA Real-time Library Amplification kit. Sample indexes and Illumina adaptors were added in a first PCR, after which library yield was increased in a second PCR. After Ampure bead purification, the roughly 650 bp TCR product was size-selected on a 2% E-gel SizeSelection system. Before pooling, library quality was assessed on a Bioanalyzer, concentration was determined with Qubit, and library quantification was performed with the Kapa Library Quantification kit. Libraries were sequenced paired-end 2 x 150 bp on an Illumina HiSeq 2500. To increase sequence diversity, roughly 24-32% phiX was spiked into each library pool. Per the authors' processing: The quality-filtered reads were processed with the UMI-based MiGEC pipeline, whose error correction step removed more than 80% of the raw TCR sequences. IMGT germline references were used for aligning VDJ genes, and each clonotype was defined as a unique CDR3 amino acid sequence together with its V-J genes. VDJtools evaluated clonal expansion, Shannon diversity and CDR3 relatedness (CalcPairwiseDistances, ClusterSamples); CLCbio workbench built phylogenetic trees. Using coefficient-of-variation modelling across technical triplicates, the study counted a clone as expanded if it had at least 8 unique UMIs. The public sequencing data were trimmed at Q25 with fastp and processed into clonotypes with MiXCR by TCRdb, which kept only in-frame beta chains. Each record represents a unique CDR3 protein, reported with the most common genes and DNA among its rows. What appears here as the V and J calls and clone size reflects TCRdb's work, not the paper's. The sample table contains 40,000 to 45,000 distinct CDR3 sequences; only one count was recorded for approximately 12% of them. Of the sample, around 1.3% is held by the ten largest clones.

Overall results and qualifications from the work: Across subjects, expanded clones never shared an identical CDR3 amino acid sequence, which suggests that the TCR-beta repertoires in every group were private. The highest TCR clonal expansion was observed in HAM/TSP patients, whereas the lowest was observed in MS patients, even when compared with healthy controls.

The sample holds many counts of this clonotype. Its antigen is still unknown. No base quality values were provided; no much bigger clone lies one nucleotide off. This TCR derives from a female donor in good health. The chain is made from TRBV5-5 and TRBJ1-5; no D gene can be assigned with confidence. Sequenced sample: PBMCs. The CDR3 in this case is CASSRPGQPQHF. The sequenced DNA: TGTGCCAGCAGCCGACCTGGTCAGCCCCAGCATTTT.